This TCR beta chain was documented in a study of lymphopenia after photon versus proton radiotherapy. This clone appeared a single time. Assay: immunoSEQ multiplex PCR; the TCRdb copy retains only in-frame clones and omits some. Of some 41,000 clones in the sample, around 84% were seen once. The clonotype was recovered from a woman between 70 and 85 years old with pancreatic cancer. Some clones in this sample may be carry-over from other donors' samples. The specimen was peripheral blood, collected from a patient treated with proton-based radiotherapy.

The CDR3 reads CASSESDFTVDTQYF. The CDR3 DNA reads TGCGCCAGCAGTGAGTCCGACTTTACGGTAGATACGCAGTATTTT. The chain couples TRBV10-1 to TRBJ2-3; D remains unclear. This CDR3 is 15 amino acids long. Trimming left V 0 bases short and J 5 bases short, with 12 bases between. CDR1 is WNHNN and CDR2 is SYGVQD in the germline V gene (reference sequence).